These T cell receptor beta chains were read from a single sample in a study of cytomegalovirus exposure and HLA in healthy donors. Some clones are missing from TCRdb's copy, which holds only in-frame ones; the method was immunoSEQ multiplex PCR. Seen here are about 130,000 clones, around 80% observed once, and the top ten hold 3% to 4%. The sequenced material came from PBMCs. All receptors derive from a woman aged 40 to 50 in good health and CMV-seronegative. CDR3s include the opening cysteine and the closing phenylalanine or tryptophan. The order of the fields is D gene, V gene, J gene, clone size, CDR3 protein, CDR3 DNA. The D gene is left open where the match is weak. Clone size is shown for a subset of rows, as once, few, many or a class of expanded clone.

D: -
V: TRBV6-5
J: TRBJ1-6
size: -
CDR3: CASSSLNSPLHF
DNA: TGTGCCAGCAGTTCTCTTAATTCACCCCTCCACTTT

D: -
V: TRBV10-2
J: TRBJ1-4
size: -
CDR3: CASGGGGEKLFF
DNA: TGCGCCAGCGGGGGGGGTGGTGAAAAACTGTTTTTT

D: -
V: TRBV6-6
J: TRBJ1-6
size: -
CDR3: CASTRYSYNSPLHF
DNA: TGTGCCAGTACTCGGTACTCCTATAATTCACCCCTCCACTTT

D: -
V: TRBV9
J: TRBJ1-1
size: -
CDR3: CASGGGPEAFF
DNA: TGTGCCAGCGGGGGGGGGCCCGAGGCTTTCTTT

D: -
V: TRBV5-8
J: TRBJ2-1
size: few
CDR3: CASSRTGSSYNEQFF
DNA: TGTGCCAGCAGTCGGACGGGGTCCTCCTACAATGAGCAGTTCTTC

D: -
V: TRBV19
J: TRBJ1-5
size: -
CDR3: CASSGRLGPQPQHF
DNA: TGTGCCAGCTCAGGGAGGTTGGGGCCTCAGCCCCAGCATTTT

D: -
V: TRBV19
J: TRBJ1-1
size: -
CDR3: CASSIGGGMAEAFF
DNA: TGTGCCAGTAGTATCGGCGGGGGGATGGCTGAAGCTTTCTTT

D: TRBD2
V: TRBV6-6
J: TRBJ2-1
size: few
CDR3: CASHPIAGGFNEQFF
DNA: TGTGCCAGCCACCCTATAGCGGGAGGGTTCAATGAGCAGTTCTTC

D: TRBD1
V: TRBV5-1
J: TRBJ2-3
size: -
CDR3: CASRQGVSTDTQYF
DNA: TGCGCCAGCAGGCAGGGGGTCAGCACAGATACGCAGTATTTT

D: TRBD1
V: TRBV9
J: TRBJ1-2
size: -
CDR3: CASSPNRGRPYGYTF
DNA: TGTGCCAGCAGCCCTAACAGGGGGCGCCCCTATGGCTACACCTTC

D: TRBD2
V: TRBV5-1
J: TRBJ2-3
size: -
CDR3: CASSPTSGRDTQYF
DNA: TGCGCCAGCAGCCCGACTAGCGGGAGGGATACGCAGTATTTT

D: -
V: TRBV11-2
J: TRBJ2-1
size: -
CDR3: CASSLATGSSYNEQFF
DNA: TGTGCCAGCAGCTTAGCGACGGGAAGCTCCTACAATGAGCAGTTCTTC

D: -
V: TRBV9
J: TRBJ2-3
size: once
CDR3: CARSEATGSGTDTQYF
DNA: TGTGCCCGCAGCGAAGCAACAGGGAGCGGCACAGATACGCAGTATTTT

D: -
V: TRBV4-1
J: TRBJ1-1
size: few
CDR3: CASSQAFNTEAFF
DNA: TGCGCCAGCAGCCAAGCCTTTAACACTGAAGCTTTCTTT

D: -
V: TRBV19
J: TRBJ1-1
size: once
CDR3: CASSIVRGNTEAFF
DNA: TGTGCCAGTAGTATAGTGCGGGGTAACACTGAAGCTTTCTTT

D: TRBD1
V: TRBV5-1
J: TRBJ2-7
size: -
CDR3: CASSLAFIRDRNEQYF
DNA: TGCGCCAGCAGCTTGGCTTTTATTCGGGACAGAAACGAGCAGTACTTC

D: -
V: TRBV27
J: TRBJ1-6
size: -
CDR3: CASRILGGRPLFYNSPLHF
DNA: TGTGCCAGCAGGATCTTGGGGGGGAGACCTCTCTTCTATAATTCACCCCTCCACTTT

D: -
V: TRBV11-1
J: TRBJ1-1
size: -
CDR3: CASSLGGGNTEAFF
DNA: TGTGCCAGCAGCTTAGGCGGGGGGAACACTGAAGCTTTCTTT

D: -
V: TRBV5-3
J: TRBJ2-6
size: -
CDR3: CARSCQGSSGANVLTF
DNA: TGTGCCAGAAGCTGCCAGGGCTCCTCTGGGGCCAACGTCCTGACTTTC

D: -
V: TRBV10-3
J: TRBJ1-2
size: -
CDR3: CAISDGQNYGYTF
DNA: TGTGCCATCAGTGATGGTCAGAACTATGGCTACACCTTC

D: TRBD1
V: TRBV2
J: TRBJ1-2
size: -
CDR3: CASSGTGGNGYTF
DNA: TGTGCCAGCAGTGGGACAGGGGGAAATGGCTACACCTTC

D: -
V: TRBV4-2
J: TRBJ1-1
size: -
CDR3: CASSQRGGGDTEAFF
DNA: TGTGCCAGCAGCCAGAGAGGGGGTGGGGACACTGAAGCTTTCTTT

D: -
V: TRBV21-1
J: TRBJ2-1
size: -
CDR3: CASSKCVGENEQFF
DNA: TGTGCCAGCAGCAAATGTGTCGGGGAGAATGAGCAGTTCTTC

D: -
V: TRBV7-6
J: TRBJ1-2
size: -
CDR3: CASSLQGLRGYTF
DNA: TGTGCCAGCAGCTTACAGGGGTTGAGAGGCTACACCTTC

D: -
V: TRBV18
J: TRBJ2-7
size: -
CDR3: CASSPRGGTYEQYF
DNA: TGTGCCAGCTCACCTCGAGGGGGAACCTACGAGCAGTACTTC

D: TRBD2
V: TRBV7-6
J: TRBJ2-2
size: -
CDR3: CASSTRTSGSTGELFF
DNA: TGTGCCAGCAGCACGCGGACTAGCGGGTCTACCGGGGAGCTGTTTTTT

D: -
V: TRBV6-5
J: TRBJ1-3
size: -
CDR3: CASSYKYTSSGNTIYF
DNA: TGTGCCAGCAGTTACAAGTACACAAGCTCTGGAAACACCATATATTTT

D: TRBD2
V: TRBV4-3
J: TRBJ2-3
size: -
CDR3: CASSQGVAGGGDTQYF
DNA: TGCGCCAGCTCCCAAGGGGTAGCGGGGGGAGGGGATACGCAGTATTTT

D: -
V: TRBV11-2
J: TRBJ2-3
size: -
CDR3: CASSQGVDTQYF
DNA: TGTGCCAGCAGCCAAGGGGTGGATACGCAGTATTTT

D: -
V: TRBV29-1
J: TRBJ2-2
size: once
CDR3: CSVEDGPPFAGELFF
DNA: TGCAGCGTTGAAGATGGGCCCCCCTTCGCCGGGGAGCTGTTTTTT

D: -
V: TRBV2
J: TRBJ1-1
size: -
CDR3: CASSGPGENTEAFF
DNA: TGTGCCAGCAGTGGCCCCGGGGAGAACACTGAAGCTTTCTTT

D: -
V: TRBV7-2
J: TRBJ2-1
size: once
CDR3: CASSLEGGQEQFF
DNA: TGTGCCAGCAGCTTAGAGGGAGGACAAGAGCAGTTCTTC

D: -
V: TRBV5-4
J: TRBJ2-3
size: -
CDR3: CASSHRQFRDTQYF
DNA: TGTGCCAGCAGCCACCGACAGTTTCGGGATACGCAGTATTTT

D: TRBD2
V: TRBV15
J: TRBJ2-1
size: -
CDR3: CATSRGSSGGYNEQFF
DNA: TGTGCCACCAGCAGAGGGTCTAGCGGGGGGTACAATGAGCAGTTCTTC

D: -
V: TRBV7-2
J: TRBJ1-2
size: -
CDR3: CASSLGTYYGYTF
DNA: TGTGCCAGCAGCCTTGGGACATACTATGGCTACACCTTC

D: -
V: TRBV4-2
J: TRBJ1-2
size: -
CDR3: CASSQEAQGNAIPFF
DNA: TGTGCCAGCAGCCAAGAAGCCCAGGGCAACGCCATTCCTTTCTTC

D: TRBD1
V: TRBV7-9
J: TRBJ2-1
size: -
CDR3: CASSLAQGQPNEQFF
DNA: TGTGCCAGCAGCTTAGCGCAGGGACAGCCCAATGAGCAGTTCTTC

D: -
V: TRBV28
J: TRBJ2-5
size: -
CDR3: CASSQPDRRLETQYF
DNA: TGTGCCAGCAGCCAACCCGACAGAAGGTTAGAGACCCAGTACTTC

D: -
V: TRBV27
J: TRBJ2-7
size: -
CDR3: CASSLGGPYEQYF
DNA: TGTGCCAGCAGTTTAGGGGGCCCCTACGAGCAGTACTTC

D: -
V: TRBV29-1
J: TRBJ2-5
size: few
CDR3: CSAATSTGPETQYF
DNA: TGCAGCGCCGCCACTAGTACGGGTCCTGAGACCCAGTACTTC

D: -
V: TRBV4-2
J: TRBJ2-1
size: -
CDR3: CASSPTGLANEQFF
DNA: TGTGCCAGCAGCCCTACAGGGCTAGCCAATGAGCAGTTCTTC

D: TRBD2
V: TRBV13
J: TRBJ2-3
size: once
CDR3: CASSSKYSGASTDTQYF
DNA: TGTGCCAGCAGCTCCAAATATAGCGGGGCTAGCACAGATACGCAGTATTTT

D: TRBD1
V: TRBV19
J: TRBJ1-2
size: -
CDR3: CASRIATGGNGYTF
DNA: TGTGCCAGTAGGATCGCGACAGGGGGTAACGGCTACACCTTC

D: -
V: TRBV10-2
J: TRBJ1-3
size: -
CDR3: CASSQQGSGNTIYF
DNA: TGCGCCAGCAGTCAACAGGGCTCTGGAAACACCATATATTTT

D: TRBD1
V: TRBV6-6
J: TRBJ2-7
size: -
CDR3: CASSSTGGPYEQYF
DNA: TGTGCCAGCAGTTCCACAGGGGGTCCGTACGAGCAGTACTTC

D: TRBD2
V: TRBV7-2
J: TRBJ2-7
size: -
CDR3: CASSLTSGTSYEQYF
DNA: TGTGCCAGCAGCTTGACTAGCGGGACCTCCTACGAGCAGTACTTC

D: TRBD1
V: TRBV7-2
J: TRBJ2-1
size: -
CDR3: CASSLRAGQGQNEQFF
DNA: TGTGCCAGCAGCTTACGTGCGGGACAGGGTCAGAATGAGCAGTTCTTC